This T cell receptor beta chain came from a study of T-cell memory formation after mild COVID-19. This clonotype turned up a few times. Its antigen is undetermined. The study's findings and limits: Most CD4+ clones that shrank were in CM and EM, while CD8+ ones turned up in EMRA.

In TCRdb, the 5' RACE reads were re-called with MiXCR into one record per CDR3 protein. Among a few hundred thousand distinct CDR3 sequences listed, around a quarter were seen once. Per germline, CDR1 SGHNT and CDR2 YYREEE (reference sequence). Trimming removed 10 bases from V and 0 bases from J; junction bases left unmatched: 7. The CDR3 extends over 14 amino acids. Sequenced input: PBMCs or a T cell subset sorted from them (not recorded which). The chain employs TRBV5-4 and TRBJ2-1, with 7 bases identical to TRBD2. This clonotype was obtained from an adult woman who had mild COVID-19 (a few samples of this study predate the infection). Cell type and time point are not known. CDR3 amino acids: CAGEGPHSYNEQFF. The CDR3 nucleotides are TGTGCCGGGGAGGGTCCACACTCCTACAATGAGCAGTTCTTC.